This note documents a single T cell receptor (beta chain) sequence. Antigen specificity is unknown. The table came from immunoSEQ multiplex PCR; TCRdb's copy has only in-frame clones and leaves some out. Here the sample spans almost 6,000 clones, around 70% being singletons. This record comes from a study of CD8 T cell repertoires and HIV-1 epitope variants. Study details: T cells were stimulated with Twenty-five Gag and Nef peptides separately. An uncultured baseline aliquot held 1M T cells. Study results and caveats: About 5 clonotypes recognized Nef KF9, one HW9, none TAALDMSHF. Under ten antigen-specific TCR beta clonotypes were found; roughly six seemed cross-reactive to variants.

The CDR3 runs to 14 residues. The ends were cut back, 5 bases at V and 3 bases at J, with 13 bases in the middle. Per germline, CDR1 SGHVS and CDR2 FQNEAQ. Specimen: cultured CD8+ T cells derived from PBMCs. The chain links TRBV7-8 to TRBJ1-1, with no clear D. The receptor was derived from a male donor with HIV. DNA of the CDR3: TGTGCCAGCAGCCCGGGCCGATGGGACACTGAAGCTTTCTTT. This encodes CASSPGRWDTEAFF.